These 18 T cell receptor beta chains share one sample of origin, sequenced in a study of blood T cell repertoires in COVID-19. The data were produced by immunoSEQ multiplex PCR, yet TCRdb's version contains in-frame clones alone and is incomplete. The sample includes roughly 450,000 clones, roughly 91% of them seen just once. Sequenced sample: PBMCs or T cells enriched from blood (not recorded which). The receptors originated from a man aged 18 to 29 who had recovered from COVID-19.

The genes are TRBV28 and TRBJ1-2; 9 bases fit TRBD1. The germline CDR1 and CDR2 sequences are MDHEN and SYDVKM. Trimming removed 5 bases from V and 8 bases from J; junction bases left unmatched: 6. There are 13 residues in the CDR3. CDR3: CASSVQGAGGYTF. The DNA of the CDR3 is TGTGCCAGCAGTGTACAGGGGGCAGGAGGCTACACCTTC.

CDR3 in DNA: TGCGCCAGCAGCCCTAGCGGGACACGCAATCAGCCCCAGCATTTT. Its protein is CASSPSGTRNQPQHF. The V and J genes are TRBV4-1 and TRBJ1-5; D perhaps matches TRBD1 (6 bases). V lost 4 bases and J lost 2, with 12 bases in between. CDR1 MGHRA and CDR2 YSYEKL come from the germline V gene. The CDR3 consists of 15 residues.

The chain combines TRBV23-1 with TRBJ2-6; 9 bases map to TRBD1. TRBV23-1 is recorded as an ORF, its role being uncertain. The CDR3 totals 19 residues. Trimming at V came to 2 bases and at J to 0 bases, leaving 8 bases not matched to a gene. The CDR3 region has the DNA TGCGCCAGCAGTCAACCGATAGGGACAGGGAGCTCTGGGGCCAACGTCCTGACTTTC. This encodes CASSQPIGTGSSGANVLTF.

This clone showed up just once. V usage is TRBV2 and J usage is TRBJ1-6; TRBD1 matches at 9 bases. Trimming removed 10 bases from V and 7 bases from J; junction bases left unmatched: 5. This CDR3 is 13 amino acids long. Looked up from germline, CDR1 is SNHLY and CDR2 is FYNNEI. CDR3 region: CAMMDRGNSPLHF. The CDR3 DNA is TGTGCCATGATGGACAGGGGAAATTCACCCCTCCACTTT. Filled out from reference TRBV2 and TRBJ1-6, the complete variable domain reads EPEVTQTPSHQVTQMGQEVILRCVPISNHLYFYWYRQILGQKVEFLVSFYNNEISEKSEIFDDQFSVERPDGSNFTLKIRSTKLEDSAMYFCAMMDRGNSPLHFGNGTRLTVT.

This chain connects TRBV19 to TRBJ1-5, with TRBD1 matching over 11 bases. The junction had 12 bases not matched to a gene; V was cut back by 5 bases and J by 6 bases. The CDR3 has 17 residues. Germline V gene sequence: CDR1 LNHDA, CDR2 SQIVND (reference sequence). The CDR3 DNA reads TGTGCCAGTAGTCTCCGGCGCGGACAGGGGGCTGGTCAGCCCCAGCATTTT. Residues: CASSLRRGQGAGQPQHF.

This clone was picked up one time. The CDR3 sequence: CASLHRGDTEAFF. The CDR3 bases are TGCGCCAGCCTACACAGGGGTGACACTGAAGCTTTCTTT. V and J are TRBV5-1 and TRBJ1-1; 7 bases match TRBD1. Trimming took 7 bases from V and 3 from J; bases not matched to a gene: 6. CDR1 and CDR2 from the germline V gene are SGHRS and YFSETQ. The CDR3 runs 13 residues.

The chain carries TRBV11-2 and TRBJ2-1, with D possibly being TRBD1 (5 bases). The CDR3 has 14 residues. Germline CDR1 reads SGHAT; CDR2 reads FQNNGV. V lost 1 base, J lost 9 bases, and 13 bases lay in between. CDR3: CASSLGRVSTEQFF. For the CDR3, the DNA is TGTGCCAGCAGCTTAGGCAGGGTGTCCACTGAGCAGTTCTTC. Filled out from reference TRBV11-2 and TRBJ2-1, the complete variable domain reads EAGVAQSPRYKIIEKRQSVAFWCNPISGHATLYWYQQILGQGPKLLIQFQNNGVVDDSQLPKDRFSAERLKGVDSTLKIQPAKLEDSAVYLCASSLGRVSTEQFFGPGTRLTVL.

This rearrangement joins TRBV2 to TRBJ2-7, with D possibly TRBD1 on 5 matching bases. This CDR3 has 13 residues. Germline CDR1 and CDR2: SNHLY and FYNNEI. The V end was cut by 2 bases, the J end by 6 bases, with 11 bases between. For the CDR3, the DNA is TGTGCCAGCAGTGAAAACAGGTGGGGCGAGCAGTACTTC. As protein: CASSENRWGEQYF.

The CDR3 reads CASSTRTGGSNTEAFF. The DNA of the CDR3 is TGTGCCAGTAGTACCCGGACAGGGGGTTCGAACACTGAAGCTTTCTTT. The V gene is TRBV19, the J gene TRBJ1-1; TRBD1 aligns across 10 bases. Germline V gives CDR1 LNHDA, CDR2 SQIVND (reference sequence). With V trimmed by 4 bases and J by 1 base, 6 bases remained unmatched. The CDR3 runs to 16 residues.

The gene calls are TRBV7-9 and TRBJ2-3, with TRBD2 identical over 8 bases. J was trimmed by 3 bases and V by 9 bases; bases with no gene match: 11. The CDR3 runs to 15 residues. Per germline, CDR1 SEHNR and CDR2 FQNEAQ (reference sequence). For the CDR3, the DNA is TGTGCCAGTGGGATTGCGGGAGGCCCGACAGATACGCAGTATTTT. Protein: CASGIAGGPTDTQYF.

CDR3 sequence: CASSVDSILNGYTF. Written as DNA, the CDR3 is TGTGCCAGCAGCGTGGACAGTATCCTAAACGGCTACACCTTC. The chain joins TRBV7-9 to TRBJ1-2, with D tentatively TRBD1 (6 bases). The V gene lost 5 bases and the J gene lost 8 bases, with 18 bases spanning the gap. The CDR3 is 14 residues long. The germline CDR1 and CDR2 sequences are SEHNR and FQNEAQ (reference sequence).

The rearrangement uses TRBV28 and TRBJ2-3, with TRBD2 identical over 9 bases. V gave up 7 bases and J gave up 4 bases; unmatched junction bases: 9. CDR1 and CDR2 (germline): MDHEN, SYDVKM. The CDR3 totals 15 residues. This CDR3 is CASIRGRGGPDTQYF. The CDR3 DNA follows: TGTGCCAGCATCAGAGGGCGGGGGGGGCCAGATACGCAGTATTTT.

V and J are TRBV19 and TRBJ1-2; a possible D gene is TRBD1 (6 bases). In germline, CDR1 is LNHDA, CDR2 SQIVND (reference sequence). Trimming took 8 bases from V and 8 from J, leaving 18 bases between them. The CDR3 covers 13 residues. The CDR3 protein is CASSLTGLRGYTF. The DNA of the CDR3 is TGTGCCAGTTCATTAACAGGGTTGAGGGGCTACACCTTC.

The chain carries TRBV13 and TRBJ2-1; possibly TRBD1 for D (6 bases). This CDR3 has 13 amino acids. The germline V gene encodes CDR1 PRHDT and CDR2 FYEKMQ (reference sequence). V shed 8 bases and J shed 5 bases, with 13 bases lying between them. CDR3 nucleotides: TGTGCCAGCCGGCAGGGGCCCGACAATGAGCAGTTCTTC. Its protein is CASRQGPDNEQFF.

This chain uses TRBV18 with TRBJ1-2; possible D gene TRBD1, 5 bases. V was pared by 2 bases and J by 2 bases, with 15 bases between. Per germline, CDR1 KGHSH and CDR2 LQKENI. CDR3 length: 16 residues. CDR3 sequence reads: CASSPNGSGRNYGYTF. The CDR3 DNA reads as TGTGCCAGCTCACCAAATGGTTCAGGGCGAAACTATGGCTACACCTTC.

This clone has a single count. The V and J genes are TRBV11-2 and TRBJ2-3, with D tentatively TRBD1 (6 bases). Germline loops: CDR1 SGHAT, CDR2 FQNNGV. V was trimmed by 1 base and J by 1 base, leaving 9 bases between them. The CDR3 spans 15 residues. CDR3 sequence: CASSLGYRGTDTQYF. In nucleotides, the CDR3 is TGTGCCAGCAGCTTAGGGTACAGGGGCACAGATACGCAGTATTTT. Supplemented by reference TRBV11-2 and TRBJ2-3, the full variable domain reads EAGVAQSPRYKIIEKRQSVAFWCNPISGHATLYWYQQILGQGPKLLIQFQNNGVVDDSQLPKDRFSAERLKGVDSTLKIQPAKLEDSAVYLCASSLGYRGTDTQYFGPGTRLTVL.

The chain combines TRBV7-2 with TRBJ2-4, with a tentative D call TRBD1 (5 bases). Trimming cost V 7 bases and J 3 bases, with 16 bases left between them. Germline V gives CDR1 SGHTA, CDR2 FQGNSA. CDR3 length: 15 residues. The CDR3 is CASTTFKQGKNIQYF. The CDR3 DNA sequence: TGTGCCAGCACCACCTTCAAGCAGGGCAAAAACATTCAGTACTTC.

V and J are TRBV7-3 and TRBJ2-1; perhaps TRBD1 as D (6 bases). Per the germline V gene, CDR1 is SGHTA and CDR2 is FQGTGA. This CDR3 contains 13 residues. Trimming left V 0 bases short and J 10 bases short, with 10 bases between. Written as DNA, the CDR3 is TGTGCCAGCAGCTTAACAACCGACAGGGAGCAGTTCTTC. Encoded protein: CASSLTTDREQFF.